This entry lists 16 T cell receptor beta chains sequenced from one sample in a study of cytomegalovirus exposure and HLA in healthy donors. A multiplex PCR was run with 60 Vbeta primers and 13 Jbeta primers. Sequencing was performed with immunoSEQ multiplex PCR; in TCRdb, only in-frame clones are kept and a portion is missing. The record lists about 32,000 clones, of which the ten most abundant hold 4.8%. The sample taken for sequencing was PBMCs. The receptors were gathered from a female donor in good health and CMV-seronegative.

The chain links TRBV7-9 to TRBJ1-2, with D possibly matching TRBD1 (6 bases). Germline CDR1 SEHNR, CDR2 FQNEAQ (reference sequence). V gave up 1 base and J gave up 4 bases, with 13 bases separating them. The CDR3 consists of 15 residues. The CDR3 sequence: CASSLGQGHLYGYTF. The CDR3, as DNA: TGTGCCAGCAGCTTAGGCCAGGGACACCTCTATGGCTACACCTTC.

The chain carries TRBV9 and TRBJ1-1; possibly TRBD1 for D (6 bases). CDR3 length: 16 amino acids. Germline V gives CDR1 SGDLS, CDR2 YYNGEE. Between the trimmed V and J ends, which lost 2 bases and 0 bases, there was a span of 14 bases. The CDR3 coding sequence is TGTGCCAGCAGCGTGGCGGACAGTCCCATGAACACTGAAGCTTTCTTT. This sequence encodes CASSVADSPMNTEAFF.

The genes are TRBV15 and TRBJ2-7; 11 positions agree with TRBD2. Germline assignment: CDR1 LNHNV and CDR2 YYDKDF (reference sequence). The CDR3 runs 19 residues. Trimming cost V 0 bases and J 1 base; bases outside gene matches: 11. CDR3 amino acids: CATSRDLPSGGRPSYEQYF. CDR3 nucleotide sequence: TGTGCCACCAGCAGAGATCTACCTAGCGGGGGGCGACCTTCCTACGAGCAGTACTTC. Full variable domain (rest looked up from reference TRBV15 and TRBJ2-7): DAMVIQNPRYQVTQFGKPVTLSCSQTLNHNVMYWYQQKSSQAPKLLFHYYDKDFNNEADTPDNFQSRRPNTSFCFLDIRSPGLGDTAMYLCATSRDLPSGGRPSYEQYFGPGTRLTVT.

V usage is TRBV19 and J usage is TRBJ1-2; D might be TRBD1 (6 bases). CDR1 is LNHDA and CDR2 is SQIVND in the germline V gene (reference sequence). Trimming cost V 6 bases and J 4 bases, with 15 bases left between them. The CDR3 totals 14 residues. The CDR3 loop reads CASRSYGQPYGYTF. For the CDR3, the DNA is TGTGCCAGTAGAAGCTACGGACAGCCCTATGGCTACACCTTC.

This chain links TRBV11-3 with TRBJ1-3, with unresolved D. Germline-derived CDR1 and CDR2 are SGHNT and YENEEA. Trimming removed 1 base from V and 1 base from J, with 11 bases in between. This CDR3 comprises 16 residues. CDR3 in amino acids: CASSLATYGSGNTIYF. For the CDR3, the DNA is TGTGCCAGCAGCTTAGCGACCTACGGGTCTGGAAACACCATATATTTT.

The gene calls are TRBV25-1 and TRBJ2-1; a possible D gene is TRBD1 (7 bases). V was cut by 3 bases and J by 8 bases, with 17 bases left in between. The germline V gene has CDR1 MGHDK and CDR2 SYGVNS. The CDR3 has 15 residues. CDR3 DNA: TGTGCCAGCAGTGACAGGAAGGGCAGGGGGGATGAGCAGTTCTTC. Protein product: CASSDRKGRGDEQFF.

V gene TRBV7-8 combines with J gene TRBJ1-2, with 9 bases matching TRBD1. V shed 5 bases, J shed 4 bases, and the junction held 11 bases outside the gene matches. CDR1 is SGHVS and CDR2 is FQNEAQ in the germline V gene. The length of the CDR3 is 16 residues. CDR3 in amino acids: CASSQVGTGYFYGYTF. The CDR3, as DNA: TGTGCCAGCAGCCAAGTCGGGACAGGGTATTTCTATGGCTACACCTTC. The full variable domain, completed using reference TRBV7-8 and TRBJ1-2, is GAGVSQSPRYKVAKRGQDVALRCDPISGHVSLFWYQQALGQGPEFLTYFQNEAQLDKSGLPSDRFFAERPEGSVSTLKIQRTQQEDSAVYLCASSQVGTGYFYGYTFGSGTRLTVV.

The J gene is TRBJ2-1, the V gene TRBV15; 10 bases are a match to TRBD2. Germline loops: CDR1 LNHNV, CDR2 YYDKDF (reference sequence). The CDR3 runs to 16 residues. Losses at the gene ends were 0 bases for V and 6 bases for J; bases not matched to a gene: 5. The CDR3 DNA is TGTGCCACCAGCAGAGAGATAGCGGGGGGTGGCAATGAGCAGTTCTTC. Translating gives CATSREIAGGGNEQFF.

This chain uses TRBV27 with TRBJ2-3; no firm D call. The CDR3 contains 14 residues. Germline V gene lookup returns CDR1 MNHEY and CDR2 SMNVEV (reference sequence). Trimming stripped 8 bases from V and 0 bases from J, with 12 bases between. For the CDR3, the DNA is TGTGCCAGCGGGCAAGATACTAGCACAGATACGCAGTATTTT. It translates to CASGQDTSTDTQYF.

The V and J genes are TRBV19 and TRBJ1-1, with 10 bases that match TRBD1. V lost 0 bases and J lost 4; bases outside the gene matches: 2. The CDR3 spans 15 residues. Per germline, CDR1 LNHDA and CDR2 SQIVND (reference sequence). CDR3 region: CASSIDWTGGTEAFF. CDR3 coding DNA: TGTGCCAGTAGTATAGATTGGACAGGGGGCACTGAAGCTTTCTTT.

This chain joins TRBV29-1 and TRBJ1-1; 8 bases align to TRBD1. The germline gives CDR1 SQVTM, CDR2 ANQGSEA. The CDR3 runs 11 residues. With 4 bases clipped from V and 11 bases from J, the junction kept 6 bases outside the gene matches. In nucleotides, the CDR3 is TGCAGCGTTGGACAGGGGAGGATCGCTTTCTTT. Encoded protein: CSVGQGRIAFF.

The chain has TRBV4-3 and TRBJ2-2, with 11 bases identical to TRBD2. Trimming took 1 base from V and 3 from J; bases not matched to a gene: 1. In germline, CDR1 is LGHNA, CDR2 YSLEER. The CDR3 is 16 amino acids. In nucleotides, the CDR3 is TGCGCCAGCAGCCAAGGACTAGCGGGATACACCGGGGAGCTGTTTTTT. Amino acid sequence: CASSQGLAGYTGELFF.

The rearrangement links TRBV5-6 to TRBJ1-1, with 8 bases fitting TRBD1. The CDR3 covers 13 residues. Per germline, CDR1 SGHDT and CDR2 YYEEEE. V trimming: 4 bases; J trimming: 8 bases; junction bases outside the gene matches: 7. CDR3 nucleotide sequence: TGTGCCAGCAGCACCGGGACAGGAAAAGAAGCTTTCTTT. It is translated as CASSTGTGKEAFF.

V and J are TRBV7-9 and TRBJ1-4; TRBD1 aligns across 8 bases. After removal of 5 bases from V and 4 bases from J, the junction contained 6 bases not matched to a gene. The CDR3 covers 15 residues. Germline CDR1 SEHNR, CDR2 FQNEAQ (reference sequence). CDR3 DNA: TGTGCCAGCAGCATACAGGGGGAAGGTAATGAAAAACTGTTTTTT. Translation gives CASSIQGEGNEKLFF.

V gene TRBV29-1 combines with J gene TRBJ1-6; D call uncertain. Trimming took off 8 bases at V and 4 bases at J, with 24 bases between the two ends. The CDR3 runs to 17 residues. In germline, CDR1 is SQVTM, CDR2 ANQGSEA. The CDR3, as DNA: TGCAGCTTATGCAGGTGTACCCTATTCTTTTATAATTCACCCCTCCACTTT. It is translated as CSLCRCTLFFYNSPLHF. Full variable domain (rest looked up from reference TRBV29-1 and TRBJ1-6): SAVISQKPSRDICQRGTSLTIQCQVDSQVTMMFWYRQQPGQSLTLIATANQGSEATYESGFVIDKFPISRPNLTFSTLTVSNMSPEDSSIYLCSLCRCTLFFYNSPLHFGNGTRLTVT.

V gene TRBV28 combines with J gene TRBJ2-2; 8 bases align to TRBD1. The V gene end was trimmed by 7 bases and the J gene end by 7 bases; junction bases not matched to a gene: 11. Per germline, CDR1 MDHEN and CDR2 SYDVKM. This CDR3 is 15 amino acids long. CDR3 DNA sequence: TGTGCCAGCACCCCGGACAGGGTTTTTAGCGGGGAGCTGTTTTTT. It translates to CASTPDRVFSGELFF. The variable domain in full, completed from reference TRBV28 and TRBJ2-2, reads DVKVTQSSRYLVKRTGEKVFLECVQDMDHENMFWYRQDPGLGLRLIYFSYDVKMKEKGDIPEGYSVSREKKERFSLILESASTNQTSMYLCASTPDRVFSGELFFGEGSRLTVL.